The entry that follows covers one T cell receptor beta chain sequence. This clonotype occurred a few times. Its antigen is still unknown. Base qualities are not recorded, but no much larger clone differs from it by a single base. Sequencer: Illumina HiSeq 2500. Quantitative 5'-RACE with molecular barcodes was the method used to prepare the TCR beta libraries. The study's own analysis went as follows. A new computational method, built on a probabilistic model of VDJ rearrangement, was used to identify disease-linked TCR variants. TCRdb reworked the public reads: Q25 trimming with fastp, MiXCR clone assembly, productive beta chains retained. Entries are consolidated by CDR3 protein sequence, retaining the most common genes and DNA. The V and J calls come from TCRdb's annotation, not from the publication. The sample table holds 670,000 or so distinct CDR3 sequences, of which around 20% were seen once. The ten largest make up under 20% of the sample.

There are 16 amino acids in the CDR3, from cysteine to phenylalanine inclusive. CDR3 DNA only is kept here, 48 bases in frame from base 1. The germline V gene (reference sequence) sets CDR1 to WNHNN and CDR2 to SYGVQD. V was cut back by 6 bases and J by 2 bases, leaving a gap of 17 bases between them. The record originates from a study of CD8 T cells in ankylosing spondylitis (dated by TCRdb to 2015 to 2018). Study-wide context: T cell receptor beta repertoires were profiled in healthy donors and ankylosing spondylitis patients so that disease-linked TCR variants could be found. The whole study cohort included over a hundred healthy donors and 20 to 30 ankylosing spondylitis patients. Peripheral blood was sampled, and synovial fluid was also collected from ankylosing spondylitis patients. The full study reports these points: Some of the motif variants had been reported before in the synovial fluid and blood of reactive arthritis patients, a finding that suggests common disease-initiation mechanisms. A CD8+ phenotype was shown by the disease-linked clones, which were found at relatively low frequencies in peripheral blood. Blood from ankylosing spondylitis patients appeared to be characterized by a TCR beta motif made up of under ten highly homologous amino acid variants. The disease-linked clones were reported to be significantly enriched in matched synovial fluid samples from ankylosing spondylitis patients.

This receptor was identified in a male donor with ankylosing spondylitis. This sequence uses TRBV10-1 and TRBJ2-1; a weak D assignment points to TRBD1 (6 bases agree). Sequences were obtained from blood, either unsorted or a sorted T cell fraction (not recorded which). The nucleotides are TGCGCCAGCAGCCCTAGGGCAGGGGCGACCTACAATGAGCAGTTCTTC. Its amino acids are CASSPRAGATYNEQFF.